The 14 T cell receptor beta chains reported below all come from one sample, sequenced in a study of Graves' ophthalmopathy and Graves' hyperthyroidism. Researchers took RNA transcripts and amplified TCR beta CDR3 regions from them. After a first-round RT-PCR with HTBI primers, a second-round multiplex PCR was run. One entry per CDR3 protein, called by TCRdb with MiXCR from the multiplex PCR reads. The data contain about 480,000 distinct CDR3 sequences, over 13% of them singletons. The sequenced sample was blood. The source is a woman aged 25 to 39 with Graves' ophthalmopathy.

Notes on this clonotype: Being one base from a much bigger clone, this may be a read error. The CDR3 is CASSSTGTGAYEQYF. Written as DNA, the CDR3 is TGTGCCAGCAGTAGTACCGGGACAGGGGCATACGAGCAGTACTTC. The V and J genes are TRBV2 and TRBJ2-7; 10 bases line up with TRBD1. Germline CDR1 and CDR2: SNHLY and FYNNEI. The CDR3 totals 15 residues. Trimming removed 5 bases from V and 4 bases from J; junction bases left unmatched: 8. Complete variable domain (other parts from reference TRBV2 and TRBJ2-7): EPEVTQTPSHQVTQMGQEVILRCVPISNHLYFYWYRQILGQKVEFLVSFYNNEISEKSEIFDDQFSVERPDGSNFTLKIRSTKLEDSAMYFCASSSTGTGAYEQYFGPGTRLTVT.

V usage is TRBV5-5 and J usage is TRBJ2-2; the D gene is possibly TRBD2 (6 bases). This CDR3 spans 15 amino acids. Germline V lookup: CDR1 SGHKS, CDR2 YYEKEE (reference sequence). The V end was cut by 3 bases, the J end by 4 bases, with 13 bases between. The CDR3 nucleotides are TGTGCCAGCAGCTGGGAGGTTCGGAGCACCGGGGAGCTGTTTTTT. Translating it yields CASSWEVRSTGELFF.

In its sample, this clonotype was seen many times. The chain uses TRBV12-3 or TRBV12-4 and TRBJ1-6; D is perhaps TRBD1 (5 bases). This CDR3 is 14 amino acids long. V gave up 8 bases and J gave up 8 bases, with 16 bases separating them. The CDR3 spells CASRERQRDSPLHF. In DNA form, the CDR3 reads TGTGCCAGCCGAGAGAGACAGCGAGATTCACCCCTCCACTTT.

This clonotype was counted at least ten times. V usage is TRBV24-1 and J usage is TRBJ1-2; D is perhaps TRBD1 (5 bases). Germline V lookup: CDR1 KGHDR, CDR2 SFDVKD. V lost 5 bases and J 8 bases, leaving 17 bases between the germline ends. The CDR3 is 14 amino acids. Here the CDR3 DNA reads TGTGCCACCAGTGCCGAACGTCTTAGGGGAGGCTACACCTTC. Protein sequence: CATSAERLRGGYTF.

In this sample, this clonotype turned up many times. The chain carries TRBV24-1 and TRBJ2-6, with D unresolved. The germline gives CDR1 KGHDR, CDR2 SFDVKD. V was shortened by 3 bases and J by 7 bases, with 9 bases between the two germline ends. The CDR3 covers 14 residues. CDR3 sequence (DNA): TGTGCCACCAGTGATCCGGGTCTAGCCAACGTCCTGACTTTC. Translated: CATSDPGLANVLTF.

This clonotype appeared many times. J is TRBJ2-2 and V is TRBV12-3 or TRBV12-4; perhaps D is TRBD1 or TRBD2 (6 bases each). This CDR3 contains 15 residues. With 4 bases removed from V and 5 bases from J, the gap between germline ends came to 14 bases. As DNA, the CDR3 is TGTGCCAGCAGTTCAACACGGAGGGGGACCGGGGAGCTGTTTTTT. This sequence encodes CASSSTRRGTGELFF.

This clonotype was seen many times. The chain is built from TRBV12-3 or TRBV12-4 and TRBJ2-5; 14 bases are a match to TRBD2. V shed 4 bases, J shed 2 bases, and the junction held 9 bases outside the gene matches. CDR3 length: 18 amino acids. The CDR3 coding sequence is TGTGCCAGCAGTTCAGGGACTAGCGGGAGAGGTGGGCAAGAGACCCAGTACTTC. This encodes CASSSGTSGRGGQETQYF.

This clonotype was detected many times. The chain joins TRBV27 to TRBJ2-7, with TRBD1 as a possible D gene (5 bases). V was cut by 3 bases and J by 0 bases, with 12 bases left in between. The CDR3 extends over 15 amino acids. The germline V gene has CDR1 MNHEY and CDR2 SMNVEV (reference sequence). CDR3 bases: TGTGCCAGCAGTTTGTCGACAGCTCCCTCCTACGAGCAGTACTTC. Translated, it gives CASSLSTAPSYEQYF.

This clonotype was picked up many times. The chain uses TRBV15 and TRBJ1-3; D gene uncertain. Germline loops: CDR1 LNHNV, CDR2 YYDKDF (reference sequence). The CDR3 covers 17 residues. Between the trimmed V and J ends, which lost 4 bases and 0 bases, there was a span of 16 bases. The CDR3 DNA sequence: TGTGCCACCAGCACCTCTCCCCATACCTACTCTGGAAACACCATATATTTT. It translates to CATSTSPHTYSGNTIYF.

Ten or more counts support this clonotype. The rearrangement links TRBV28 to TRBJ2-7; TRBD1 matches 7 bases. J was trimmed by 6 bases and V by 5 bases; bases with no gene match: 22. CDR1 is MDHEN and CDR2 is SYDVKM in the germline V gene. The CDR3 is made up of 18 amino acids. The CDR3 DNA follows: TGTGCCAGCAGTATCACCACCTTGGCGGGTGACAGGGTGGCCGAGCAGTACTTC. Protein product: CASSITTLAGDRVAEQYF.

At least ten counts were recorded for this clonotype. The V and J genes are TRBV6-1 and TRBJ2-7; D is unclear. This CDR3 is 14 amino acids long. Germline V gene data show CDR1 as MNHNS and CDR2 as SASEGT. Deletions cut 2 bases from V and 2 bases from J, with 10 bases between. CDR3 sequence: CASSETGGPYEQYF. CDR3 DNA sequence: TGTGCCAGCAGTGAAACTGGCGGACCCTACGAGCAGTACTTC.

This clonotype appeared many times. One junction end does not reproduce the germline sequence, and a read error may be involved. The rearrangement links TRBV28 to TRBJ2-5; D uncertain. The CDR3 length is 15 residues. Germline CDR1 and CDR2: MDHEN and SYDVKM. The CDR3 region has the DNA TGTGCCACCAGTTCCGACAAGGGCAACCAAGAGACCCAGTACTTC. Translated, it gives CATSSDKGNQETQYF.

This clonotype was counted ten times or more. The CDR3 here is CASSLSGQPYEQYF. DNA for the CDR3: TGTGCCAGCAGTTTATCGGGACAGCCCTACGAGCAGTACTTC. This chain joins TRBV27 and TRBJ2-7; 7 bases are shared with TRBD1. V was pared by 0 bases and J by 2 bases, with 1 base of the junction left unmatched. The germline V gene encodes CDR1 MNHEY and CDR2 SMNVEV (reference sequence). This CDR3 is 14 amino acids long.

The sample holds many counts of this clonotype. One end of the junction is discordant with germline, which a read error may explain. J is TRBJ2-7 and V is TRBV10-3; D possibly corresponds to TRBD1 (6 bases). CDR1 and CDR2 (germline): ENHRY, SYGVKD. The CDR3 sequence is 14 residues long. The CDR3 DNA reads as TGCGCCATCAGTGGGGGCAGTCGGTCCTACGAGCAGTACTTC. Translated: CAISGGSRSYEQYF.